This T cell receptor beta chain was identified during a study of T cell responses to AZD1222 COVID-19 vaccine. Study conclusions and caveats: Once two AZD1222 doses were given, Spike-specific TCR breadth and depth went up.

The germline gives CDR1 MNHEY, CDR2 SMNVEV (reference sequence). The CDR3 consists of 14 residues. Trimming stripped 5 bases from V and 2 bases from J, with 12 bases between. On this clone: Its specificity is unknown.

Assay: immunoSEQ multiplex PCR; the TCRdb copy retains only in-frame clones and omits some. This sample has 210,000 or so clones, with roughly 91% found just once. Sequences were derived from peripheral blood, sampled on day 0 of MenACWY control vaccination. This receptor was taken from an adult in good health. V and J are TRBV27 and TRBJ1-1; D is ambiguous. CDR3 DNA: TGTGCCAGCAGTCCTCGACACCTTAACACTGAAGCTTTCTTT. As protein: CASSPRHLNTEAFF.